The 11 T cell receptor beta chains presented below share a single source sample, sequenced in a study of cytomegalovirus exposure and HLA in healthy donors. It was with 60 Vbeta and 13 Jbeta primers that the PCR ran. The protocol was immunoSEQ multiplex PCR, while the TCRdb copy is restricted to in-frame clones and leaves out a portion. The sample has approximately 240,000 clones, about three quarters seen once. Sequenced material: PBMCs. All receptors come from a woman aged 60-75 years in good health and CMV-seropositive.

This rearrangement joins TRBV9 to TRBJ2-2; D is unclear. From germline, CDR1 is SGDLS and CDR2 YYNGEE. This CDR3 region has 12 residues. V lost 1 base and J 7 bases, leaving 5 bases between the germline ends. The CDR3 loop reads CASSVYIGELFF. CDR3 sequence (DNA): TGTGCCAGCAGCGTATATATCGGGGAGCTGTTTTTT. Complete variable domain (other parts from reference TRBV9 and TRBJ2-2): DSGVTQTPKHLITATGQRVTLRCSPRSGDLSVYWYQQSLDQGLQFLIQYYNGEERAKGNILERFSAQQFPDLHSELNLSSLELGDSALYFCASSVYIGELFFGEGSRLTVL.

This chain uses TRBV30 with TRBJ2-7, with D perhaps TRBD1 (5 bases). CDR1 and CDR2 (germline): GTSNPN, SVGIG (reference sequence). V was trimmed by 2 bases and J by 2 bases, leaving 10 bases between them. The CDR3 runs 13 residues. The CDR3 loop is CAWSRGTTYEQYF. CDR3 DNA sequence: TGTGCCTGGAGTAGGGGCACTACCTACGAGCAGTACTTC.

This clone was found a few times. The rearrangement uses TRBV11-2 and TRBJ2-7, with 9 bases fitting TRBD2. Unmatched junction bases numbered 7, after V lost 5 bases and J lost 2 bases. Germline CDR1 and CDR2: SGHAT and FQNNGV. This CDR3 is built from 15 residues. This CDR3 is CASSNRLAATYEQYF. The CDR3 bases are TGTGCCAGCAGCAACCGACTAGCGGCTACCTACGAGCAGTACTTC.

The sample holds a few counts of this clone. The gene calls are TRBV5-8 and TRBJ1-5; TRBD1 is a possible D gene (5 bases). In germline, CDR1 is SGHTS, CDR2 YDEGEE. The CDR3 covers 15 residues. The V gene lost 2 bases and the J gene lost 2 bases, with 11 bases spanning the gap. The CDR3 here is CASSFGRVGNQPQHF. CDR3 nucleotide sequence: TGTGCCAGCAGCTTTGGCAGGGTTGGCAATCAGCCCCAGCATTTT.

The sample holds a few counts of this clone. The chain employs TRBV28 and TRBJ1-2; tentatively, D is TRBD1 (5 bases). The germline V and J ends were trimmed by 4 bases and 1 base, with 25 bases remaining between them. CDR3 length equals 19 residues. CDR1 and CDR2 (germline): MDHEN, SYDVKM. CDR3 DNA: TGTGCCAGCAGTTCCACGCTATTGCAGGGCGCACAGGATAACTATGGCTACACCTTC. Translating it yields CASSSTLLQGAQDNYGYTF.

This sequence joins TRBV4-1 and TRBJ2-3; D might be TRBD2 (5 bases). CDR1 is MGHRA, CDR2 YSYEKL, per germline. The CDR3 spans 15 residues. V lost 5 bases and J 2 bases, leaving 14 bases between the germline ends. In DNA, the CDR3 is TGCGCCAGCAGCAATTCGGACTCACTCACAGATACGCAGTATTTT. It translates to CASSNSDSLTDTQYF.

The chain employs TRBV5-1 and TRBJ2-7; 8 bases align to TRBD1. In germline, CDR1 is SGHRS, CDR2 YFSETQ. Trimming at V came to 4 bases and at J to 11 bases, leaving 14 bases not matched to a gene. The CDR3 is 14 residues long. The CDR3 loop reads CASSPGLGQEREYF. The CDR3 DNA reads TGCGCCAGCAGCCCCGGCTTGGGACAGGAAAGGGAGTACTTC.

The J gene is TRBJ1-2, the V gene TRBV7-6; D remains unclear. V was trimmed by 1 base and J by 2 bases, leaving 5 bases between them. The CDR3 contains 13 residues. Germline V gene sequence: CDR1 SGHVS, CDR2 FNYEAQ. For the CDR3, the DNA is TGTGCCAGCAGCTTAGACTTCAACTATGGCTACACCTTC. Protein sequence: CASSLDFNYGYTF.

This clone was seen once. The chain joins TRBV28 to TRBJ1-6; TRBD1 aligns across 8 bases. Germline V gene sequence: CDR1 MDHEN, CDR2 SYDVKM. The CDR3 sequence is 15 residues long. With V trimmed by 6 bases and J by 6 bases, 7 bases remained unmatched. CDR3 nucleotide sequence: TGTGCCAGCAGCCCGGGACAGGCCATTAATTCACCCCTCCACTTT. This gives the protein CASSPGQAINSPLHF. The whole variable domain, filled in from reference TRBV28 and TRBJ1-6, reads DVKVTQSSRYLVKRTGEKVFLECVQDMDHENMFWYRQDPGLGLRLIYFSYDVKMKEKGDIPEGYSVSREKKERFSLILESASTNQTSMYLCASSPGQAINSPLHFGNGTRLTVT.

CDR3 DNA: TGTGCCAGCAGTTCTCAGGGTAACTATGGCTACACCTTC. As protein: CASSSQGNYGYTF. The V gene is TRBV28, the J gene TRBJ1-2; D may be TRBD1 (5 bases). V was clipped by 4 bases and J by 1 base, with 7 bases between them. CDR1 and CDR2 from the germline V gene are MDHEN and SYDVKM. CDR3 length: 13 amino acids.

This clone was seen only once. J is TRBJ2-1 and V is TRBV7-6, with 7 bases lining up with TRBD2. The germline V gene encodes CDR1 SGHVS and CDR2 FNYEAQ. V was clipped by 1 base and J by 1 base; unmatched bases: 7. The CDR3 runs to 17 residues. CDR3 DNA sequence: TGTGCCAGCAGCTTAGTTCGGCGGGAGTGGTCCTACAATGAGCAGTTCTTC. It is translated as CASSLVRREWSYNEQFF.